This section outlines one T cell receptor beta chain sequence together with its context. Its target antigen remains unknown. No base-level quality is on record; no much larger clone is a single base apart. The data were obtained in a study of control samples from healthy donors and cancer patients (TCRdb year 2020). Receptor amplification or capture employed the immunoSEQ multiplex PCR assay. TCRdb took this table from immuneACCESS and kept in-frame rearrangements with V and J called. Such tables lack part of the clones; where checked against another copy, unresolved V genes explain under half of the gap, and the rest is unexplained. The sample yields roughly 130,000 clones; roughly 90% were counted once. The ten top clones hold around 2.5% of the sample. From cysteine to phenylalanine, the CDR3 is 18 amino acids long. Solely the CDR3 DNA is kept, with 54 bases framed from the first base. The junction carries 19 bases between V and J, which are trimmed by 0 bases and 4 bases respectively. From the germline V gene, CDR1 is MRHNA and CDR2 is SNTAGT.

Sequencing used blood. The sequence was collected from a man aged 18 to 30 in good health. This chain is built from TRBV6-4 and TRBJ1-3; the D gene is possibly TRBD1, with 5 bases matching. The sequenced DNA: TGTGCCAGCAGTGACTCGAAAGCCGGGACGGAGTTCGGAAACACCATATATTTT. This yields the protein CASSDSKAGTEFGNTIYF.